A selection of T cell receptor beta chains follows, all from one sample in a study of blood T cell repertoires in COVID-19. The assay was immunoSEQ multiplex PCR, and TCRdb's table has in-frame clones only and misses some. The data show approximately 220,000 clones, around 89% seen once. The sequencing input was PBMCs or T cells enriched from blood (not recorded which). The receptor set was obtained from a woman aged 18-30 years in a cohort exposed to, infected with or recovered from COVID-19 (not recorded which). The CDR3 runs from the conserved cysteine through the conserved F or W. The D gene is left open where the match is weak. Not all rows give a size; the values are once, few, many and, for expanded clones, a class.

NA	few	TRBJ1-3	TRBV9	CASSPRGFSGNTIYF	TGTGCCAGCAGCCCACGGGGGTTCTCTGGAAACACCATATATTTT
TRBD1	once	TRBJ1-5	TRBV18	CASSPGTGSGQPQHF	TGTGCCAGCTCACCAGGGACAGGGAGTGGTCAGCCCCAGCATTTT
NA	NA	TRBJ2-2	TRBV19	CASSSDRVAVDYGELFF	TGTGCCAGTAGTTCGGACAGAGTGGCGGTGGATTACGGGGAGCTGTTTTTT
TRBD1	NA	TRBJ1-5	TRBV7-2	CASSLDLGGTVSNQPQHF	TGTGCCAGCAGCTTGGATCTGGGCGGGACAGTTAGCAATCAGCCCCAGCATTTT
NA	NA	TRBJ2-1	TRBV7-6	CASSLASGNEVEQFF	TGTGCCAGCAGCTTAGCATCAGGGAACGAAGTTGAGCAGTTCTTC
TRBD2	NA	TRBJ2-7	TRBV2	CASRGEGLGSYEQYF	TGTGCCAGCAGAGGAGAGGGACTAGGATCCTACGAGCAGTACTTC
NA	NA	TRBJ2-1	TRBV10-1	CASSESGEGVEQFF	TGCGCCAGCAGTGAGTCGGGTGAGGGGGTTGAGCAGTTCTTC
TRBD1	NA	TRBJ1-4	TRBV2	CAGTGGLSEKLFF	TGTGCAGGGACAGGGGGGTTGTCTGAAAAACTGTTTTTT
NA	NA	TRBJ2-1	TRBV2	CASRATRDNEQFF	TGTGCCAGCAGGGCTACGAGGGACAATGAGCAGTTCTTC
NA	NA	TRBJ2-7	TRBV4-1	CASSRWGGTNRGAEQYF	TGCGCCAGCAGCCGCTGGGGAGGCACGAACAGGGGAGCCGAGCAGTACTTC
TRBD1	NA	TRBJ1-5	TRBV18	CASSPTGDSNQPQHF	TGTGCCAGCTCGCCAACAGGGGATAGCAATCAGCCCCAGCATTTT
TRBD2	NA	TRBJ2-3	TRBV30	CAWKGLARAVTQYF	TGTGCCTGGAAGGGACTAGCCCGGGCGGTGACGCAGTATTTT
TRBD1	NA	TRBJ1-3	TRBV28	CASSPPGQGANTIYF	TGTGCCAGCAGTCCTCCGGGACAGGGGGCCAACACCATATATTTT
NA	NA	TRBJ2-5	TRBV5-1	CASRERGDPEETQYF	TGCGCCAGCCGGGAGCGTGGGGATCCCGAAGAGACCCAGTACTTC
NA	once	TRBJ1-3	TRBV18	CASSPDGASGNTIYF	TGTGCCAGCTCACCAGACGGAGCCTCTGGAAACACCATATATTTT
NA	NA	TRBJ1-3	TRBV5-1	CASSLGSRWQGGGNTIYF	TGCGCCAGCAGCTTGGGGTCGCGATGGCAGGGAGGTGGAAACACCATATATTTT
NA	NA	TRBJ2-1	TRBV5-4	CASSDARDFDNEQFF	TGTGCCAGCAGCGACGCTCGGGACTTTGACAATGAGCAGTTCTTC
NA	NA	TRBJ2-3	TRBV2	CASSEWGGAPTQYF	TGTGCCAGCAGTGAATGGGGGGGGGCCCCCACGCAGTATTTT
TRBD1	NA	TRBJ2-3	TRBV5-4	CASSRDRPTDTQYF	TGTGCCAGCAGCAGGGACAGGCCCACAGATACGCAGTATTTT
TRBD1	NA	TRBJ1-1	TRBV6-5	CASSLGQRYTEAFF	TGTGCCAGCAGTTTGGGACAGCGGTACACTGAAGCTTTCTTT
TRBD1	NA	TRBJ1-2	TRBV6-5	CASTEDRGGHGYTF	TGTGCCAGCACCGAGGACAGGGGCGGCCATGGCTACACCTTC
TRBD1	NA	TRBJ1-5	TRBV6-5	CASSITGGLGQPQHF	TGTGCCAGCAGTATAACAGGGGGCCTCGGTCAGCCCCAGCATTTT
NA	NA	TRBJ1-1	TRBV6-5	CASRRRGTEAFF	TGTGCCAGCAGGCGGCGGGGGACTGAAGCTTTCTTT
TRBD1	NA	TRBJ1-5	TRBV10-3	CAISDRTGDPQPQHF	TGTGCCATCAGTGACAGGACAGGGGATCCTCAGCCCCAGCATTTT
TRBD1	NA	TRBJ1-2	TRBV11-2	CASSLGTGGDGYTF	TGTGCCAGCAGCTTAGGGACAGGGGGCGATGGCTACACCTTC
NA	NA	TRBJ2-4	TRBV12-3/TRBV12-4	CASSFGGDIQYF	TGTGCCAGCAGTTTTGGTGGAGACATTCAGTACTTC
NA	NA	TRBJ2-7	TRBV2	CASSVGGDEQYF	TGTGCCAGCAGTGTCGGCGGCGACGAGCAGTACTTC
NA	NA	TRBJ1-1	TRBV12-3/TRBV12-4	CASSLIVTEAFF	TGTGCCAGCAGTTTGATAGTCACTGAAGCTTTCTTT
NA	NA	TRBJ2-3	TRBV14	CASSRRVDTQYF	TGTGCCAGCAGCCGGAGAGTCGATACGCAGTATTTT